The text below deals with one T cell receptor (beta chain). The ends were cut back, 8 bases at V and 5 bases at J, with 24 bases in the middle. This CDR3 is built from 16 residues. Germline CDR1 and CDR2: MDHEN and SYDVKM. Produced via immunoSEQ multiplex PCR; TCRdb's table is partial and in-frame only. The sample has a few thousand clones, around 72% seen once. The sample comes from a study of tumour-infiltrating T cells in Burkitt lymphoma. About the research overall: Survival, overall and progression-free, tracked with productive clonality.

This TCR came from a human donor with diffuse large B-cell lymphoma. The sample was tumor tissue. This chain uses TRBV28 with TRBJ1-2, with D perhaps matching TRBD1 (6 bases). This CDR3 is CASLYGALGAGYGYTF. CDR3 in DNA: TGTGCCAGCTTGTATGGAGCATTGGGGGCCGGTTATGGCTACACCTTC.